The 9 T cell receptor beta chains reported below all come from one sample, sequenced in a study of blood T cell repertoires in COVID-19 (dated by TCRdb to about 2020). Libraries came from the immunoSEQ multiplex PCR assay. TCRdb took this table from immuneACCESS and kept in-frame rearrangements with V and J called. Such tables lack part of the clones; where checked against another copy, unresolved V genes explain under half of the gap, and the rest is unexplained. This sample comprises about 160,000 clones, 81% of them detected only once. The ten largest make up approximately 11% of the sample. Specimen: peripheral blood. The receptor source for this set is a human donor in a cohort sampled during active COVID-19.

Remarks on this clone: Additional DNA sequences in this sample encode the identical CDR3. The rearrangement joins TRBV7-2 to TRBJ2-3; 7 nucleotides line up with TRBD2. Losses at the gene ends were 5 bases for V and 6 bases for J; bases not matched to a gene: 2. This CDR3 has 12 residues. Germline assignment: CDR1 SGHTA and CDR2 FQGNSA. DNA of the CDR3: TGTGCCAGCAGCCCCGGGGGGGATACGCAGTATTTT. Translation: CASSPGGDTQYF.

In DNA, the CDR3 is TGCGCCAGCAGCGGAAGACAGGACCAAGAGACCCAGTACTTC. As protein: CASSGRQDQETQYF. This chain uses TRBV5-1 with TRBJ2-5; D perhaps matches TRBD1 (6 bases). Deletions cut 4 bases from V and 0 bases from J, with 10 bases between. Germline loops: CDR1 SGHRS, CDR2 YFSETQ. There are 14 residues in the CDR3.

The V and J genes are TRBV7-2 and TRBJ2-1, with TRBD2 matching 8 bases. There are 18 residues in the CDR3. Germline loops: CDR1 SGHTA, CDR2 FQGNSA. With 1 base clipped from V and 0 bases from J, the junction kept 8 bases outside the gene matches. The CDR3 DNA sequence: TGTGCCAGCAGCTTAGTCCCCTTTAGCGGGGCCTCCTACAATGAGCAGTTCTTC. It yields the protein CASSLVPFSGASYNEQFF.

The V gene is TRBV30, the J gene TRBJ1-5; TRBD1 aligns across 7 bases. This CDR3 has 13 residues. CDR1 is GTSNPN, CDR2 SVGIG, per germline (reference sequence). Trimming at V came to 5 bases and at J to 3 bases, leaving 4 bases not matched to a gene. The CDR3 region has the DNA TGTGCCTGGGCGGGACAGTTCAATCAGCCCCAGCATTTT. Its protein is CAWAGQFNQPQHF.

The CDR3 coding sequence is TGTGCCAGCAGCGCGGGACGGAACACTGAAGCTTTCTTT. Protein product: CASSAGRNTEAFF. V gene TRBV2 combines with J gene TRBJ1-1; TRBD1 is a possible D gene (5 bases). V was cut by 6 bases and J by 1 base, with 9 bases left in between. Germline assignment: CDR1 SNHLY and CDR2 FYNNEI. CDR3 length: 13 amino acids.

This clone was observed at least ten times. The chain has TRBV14 and TRBJ1-2, with TRBD1 matching 9 bases. The germline gives CDR1 SGHDN, CDR2 FVKESK. The CDR3 has 19 residues. V was clipped by 6 bases and J by 1 base; unmatched bases: 18. CDR3 bases: TGTGCCAGCAGTTCGTCCGATGCGGGACAGGGCCTCGTTAACTATGGCTACACCTTC. This gives the protein CASSSSDAGQGLVNYGYTF.

V is TRBV29-1 and J is TRBJ1-1; D unresolved. There are 13 residues in the CDR3. The germline CDR1 and CDR2 sequences are SQVTM and ANQGSEA. Trimming took 2 bases from V and 4 from J, leaving 11 bases between them. Here the CDR3 reads CSVESAEGTEAFF. Written as DNA, the CDR3 is TGCAGCGTTGAATCCGCGGAGGGCACTGAAGCTTTCTTT.

This clone was recorded once. Written as DNA, the CDR3 is TGTGCCAGCAGCCAAGGAGGATTTGGCACTGAAGCTTTCTTT. Translated, it gives CASSQGGFGTEAFF. V and J are TRBV3-1 (or the pseudogene TRBV3-2) and TRBJ1-1; D is ambiguous. Per germline, CDR1 LGHDT and CDR2 YNNKEL (reference sequence). Between the trimmed V and J ends, which lost 1 base and 4 bases, there was a span of 10 bases. The length of the CDR3 is 14 residues.

The chain uses TRBV12-5 and TRBJ1-1; TRBD1 agrees at 7 bases. With V trimmed by 6 bases and J by 1 base, 2 bases remained unmatched. The germline V gene encodes CDR1 LGHNT and CDR2 FRNRAP. The CDR3 is 13 amino acids. The CDR3 loop reads CASGGTANTEAFF. The DNA for the CDR3 is TGTGCTAGTGGCGGGACAGCGAACACTGAAGCTTTCTTT.